This TCR beta chain appears in the sequencing data of a study of cytomegalovirus exposure and HLA in healthy donors. Study context: A later analysis reported the same platform for the 90 to 150 validation repertoires and the 500 to 750 first-cohort repertoires. Findings and limits, study-wide: It was found in a later analysis that first-cohort TCR clusters tended to co-occur in the 100 to 150 validation repertoires. Investigators reported under 200 TCR beta chains as tied to cytomegalovirus.

These donors were members of the roughly 110-subject validation cohort, a group separate from the approximately 640-subject first cohort. The CDR3 extends over 15 amino acids. Trimming at V came to 6 bases and at J to 2 bases, leaving 5 bases not matched to a gene. In germline, CDR1 is MNHNY, CDR2 SVGAGI (reference sequence). About this clone itself: What it binds is unknown.

TCRdb's table, derived via immunoSEQ multiplex PCR, lists solely in-frame clones and lacks some. The table lists 150,000 to 200,000 clones, about nine tenths of them singletons, with 7.2% in the top ten. The specimen sequenced was PBMCs. The receptor was isolated from a man aged 30-40 years in good health and CMV-seropositive. The J gene is TRBJ2-3, the V gene TRBV6-6; 10 positions match TRBD2. CDR3 sequence: CASRLAGGPTDTQYF. CDR3 nucleotides: TGTGCCAGCAGATTAGCGGGGGGCCCCACAGATACGCAGTATTTT.